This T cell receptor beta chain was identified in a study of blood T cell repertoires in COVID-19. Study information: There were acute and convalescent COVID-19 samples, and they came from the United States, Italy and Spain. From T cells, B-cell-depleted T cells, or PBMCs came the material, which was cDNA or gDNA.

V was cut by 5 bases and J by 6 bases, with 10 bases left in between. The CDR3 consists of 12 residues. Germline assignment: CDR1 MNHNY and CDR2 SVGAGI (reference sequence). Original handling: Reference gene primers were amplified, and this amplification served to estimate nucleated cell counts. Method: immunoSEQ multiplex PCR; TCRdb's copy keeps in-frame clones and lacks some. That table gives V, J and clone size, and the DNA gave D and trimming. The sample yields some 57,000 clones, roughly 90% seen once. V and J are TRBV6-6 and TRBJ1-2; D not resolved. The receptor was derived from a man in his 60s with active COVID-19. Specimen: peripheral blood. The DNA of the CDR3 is TGTGCCAGCAGTACTTACAGAGATGGCTACACCTTC. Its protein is CASSTYRDGYTF.